These 10 T cell receptor beta chains came from one sample sequenced in a study of T cell repertoires in cytomegalovirus infection. TCRdb re-called the reads with MiXCR, one entry per CDR3 protein. The sample contains about 350,000 distinct CDR3 sequences, about 34% of which appear only once. These receptors have no identified antigens. The starting material was cultured PBMCs, obtained from culture after CMV antigen stimulation. The receptors derive from a human donor in good health (CMV status not recorded). Some clones in this sample may be carry-over from other donors' samples.

The chain is built from TRBV7-2 and TRBJ1-3, with TRBD1 as a possible D gene (5 bases). The germline V gene has CDR1 SGHTA and CDR2 FQGNSA. V lost 5 bases, J lost 0 bases, and 14 bases lay in between. The CDR3 length is 16 residues. CDR3 DNA sequence: TGTGCCAGCAGCCCGAACAGGATACCCTCTGGAAACACCATATATTTT. It encodes CASSPNRIPSGNTIYF.

This clonotype was counted between two and nine times. The V gene is TRBV19, the J gene TRBJ2-3; 11 bases match TRBD2. Germline V gene data show CDR1 as LNHDA and CDR2 as SQIVND (reference sequence). With V trimmed by 7 bases and J by 3 bases, 6 bases remained unmatched. The CDR3 length is 15 residues. CDR3 DNA: TGTGCCAGTAAGCTAGCGGGAGGCTCTACAGATACGCAGTATTTT. It codes for CASKLAGGSTDTQYF.

The genes are TRBV12-3 or TRBV12-4 and TRBJ2-2; possibly TRBD1 for D (5 bases). V lost 2 bases and J 0 bases, leaving 13 bases between the germline ends. CDR3 length equals 17 residues. The CDR3 loop is CASSLILGEANTGELFF. For the CDR3, the DNA is TGTGCCAGCAGTTTAATCTTAGGGGAAGCGAACACCGGGGAGCTGTTTTTT.

In regard to this clonotype: Since a much larger clone is just one base distant, this may be a read error. This rearrangement joins TRBV27 to TRBJ2-3; unclear D gene. V shed 9 bases and J shed 0 bases, with 19 bases lying between them. This CDR3 region has 16 residues. Germline CDR1 is MNHEY and CDR2 is SMNVEV (reference sequence). CDR3 protein: CARSPPGARSTDTQYF. The CDR3 region has the DNA TGTGCCAGGAGTCCCCCCGGCGCTAGGAGCACAGATACGCAGTATTTT.

This rearrangement joins TRBV7-4 to TRBJ1-6; D is unresolved. Per the germline V gene, CDR1 is SGHVT and CDR2 is SQSDAQ. V lost 4 bases, J lost 7 bases, and 5 bases lay in between. CDR3 length: 12 residues. CDR3 in amino acids: CASSSQNSPLHF. Here the CDR3 DNA reads TGTGCCAGCAGCTCACAGAATTCACCCCTCCACTTT. Combining the CDR3 with reference TRBV7-4 and TRBJ1-6 gives the whole variable domain GAGVSQSPRYKVAKRGRDVALRCDSISGHVTLYWYRQTLGQGSEVLTYSQSDAQRDKSGRPSGRFSAERPERSVSTLKIQRTEQGDSAVYLCASSSQNSPLHFGNGTRLTVT.

This clonotype was counted only a few times. The chain employs TRBV19 and TRBJ2-1; D uncertain. CDR3 length equals 14 residues. Germline V gives CDR1 LNHDA, CDR2 SQIVND (reference sequence). V lost 4 bases, J lost 2 bases, and 9 bases lay in between. The CDR3 DNA reads TGTGCCAGTAGTACGTTCAGGACCTACAATGAGCAGTTCTTC. Amino acid sequence: CASSTFRTYNEQFF.

The rearrangement links TRBV7-2 to TRBJ2-3, with 13 bases matching TRBD2. The CDR3 runs to 15 residues. V trimming: 5 bases; J trimming: 5 bases; junction bases outside the gene matches: 4. Germline CDR1 SGHTA, CDR2 FQGNSA. The DNA for the CDR3 is TGTGCCAGCAGCCCGGGACTAGCGGGAAGAGATACGCAGTATTTT. Translation gives CASSPGLAGRDTQYF.

This CDR3 reads CASSKGLAGETQYF. CDR3 in DNA: TGTGCCAGCAGCAAAGGACTAGCGGGAGAGACCCAGTACTTC. This chain connects TRBV5-4 to TRBJ2-5; TRBD2 matches 11 bases. Germline-derived CDR1 and CDR2 are SGHNT and YYREEE (reference sequence). The CDR3 runs to 14 residues. Trimming removed 4 bases from V and 4 bases from J; junction bases left unmatched: 3.

This clonotype occurred many times. The J gene is TRBJ2-2, the V gene TRBV7-2; 9 bases line up with TRBD1. V was pared by 5 bases and J by 5 bases, with 12 bases of the junction left unmatched. The CDR3 length is 17 residues. Germline assignment: CDR1 SGHTA and CDR2 FQGNSA. The CDR3 DNA reads TGTGCCAGCAGCCCAGGTTACAGGGGGCAAAATACCGGGGAGCTGTTTTTT. Translation gives CASSPGYRGQNTGELFF.

In its sample, this clonotype was seen a few times. The chain couples TRBV15 to TRBJ2-7; D remains unclear. V was clipped by 0 bases and J by 2 bases, with 11 bases between them. This CDR3 is built from 15 residues. Germline V gene data show CDR1 as LNHNV and CDR2 as YYDKDF (reference sequence). DNA of the CDR3: TGTGCCACCAGCAGAGATCTCCAGAACCCCTACGAGCAGTACTTC. As protein: CATSRDLQNPYEQYF. The full variable domain, completed using reference TRBV15 and TRBJ2-7, is DAMVIQNPRYQVTQFGKPVTLSCSQTLNHNVMYWYQQKSSQAPKLLFHYYDKDFNNEADTPDNFQSRRPNTSFCFLDIRSPGLGDTAMYLCATSRDLQNPYEQYFGPGTRLTVT.